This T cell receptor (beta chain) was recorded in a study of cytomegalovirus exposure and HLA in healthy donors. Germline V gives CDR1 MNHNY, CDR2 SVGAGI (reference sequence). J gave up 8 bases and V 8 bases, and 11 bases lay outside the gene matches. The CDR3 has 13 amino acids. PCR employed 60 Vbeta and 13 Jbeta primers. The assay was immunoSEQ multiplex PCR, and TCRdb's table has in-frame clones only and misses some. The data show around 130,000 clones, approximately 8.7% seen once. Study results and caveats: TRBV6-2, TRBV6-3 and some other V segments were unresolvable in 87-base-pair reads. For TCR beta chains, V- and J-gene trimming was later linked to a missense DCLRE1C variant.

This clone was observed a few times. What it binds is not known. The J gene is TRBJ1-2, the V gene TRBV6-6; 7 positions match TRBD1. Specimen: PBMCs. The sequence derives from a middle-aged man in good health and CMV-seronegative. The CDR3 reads CASGPIGTVGYTF. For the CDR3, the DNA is TGTGCCAGCGGTCCAATAGGGACAGTCGGCTACACCTTC.